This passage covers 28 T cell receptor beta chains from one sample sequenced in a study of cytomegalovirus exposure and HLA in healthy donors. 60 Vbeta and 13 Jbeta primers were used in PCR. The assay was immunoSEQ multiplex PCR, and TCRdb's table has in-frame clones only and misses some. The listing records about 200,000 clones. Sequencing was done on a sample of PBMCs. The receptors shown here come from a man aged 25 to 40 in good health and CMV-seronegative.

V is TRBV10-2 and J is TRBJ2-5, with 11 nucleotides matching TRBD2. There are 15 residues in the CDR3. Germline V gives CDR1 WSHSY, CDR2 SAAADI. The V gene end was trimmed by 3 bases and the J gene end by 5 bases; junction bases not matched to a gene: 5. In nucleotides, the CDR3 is TGCGCCAGCAGTGACTCTAGCGGGAGGTGGGAGACCCAGTACTTC. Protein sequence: CASSDSSGRWETQYF.

The CDR3 protein is CASWAGGSHQHF. The CDR3 DNA is TGTGCCAGCTGGGCAGGGGGTTCCCATCAGCATTTT. V gene TRBV6-5 combines with J gene TRBJ1-5; TRBD1 aligns across 7 bases. Germline CDR1 and CDR2: MNHEY and SVGAGI. The trim removed 8 bases at V and 13 bases at J, leaving 11 bases unmatched. CDR3 size: 12 residues.

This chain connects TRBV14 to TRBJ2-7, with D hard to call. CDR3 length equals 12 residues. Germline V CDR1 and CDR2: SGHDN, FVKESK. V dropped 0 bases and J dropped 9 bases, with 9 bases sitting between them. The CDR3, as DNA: TGTGCCAGCAGCCAAGATGTACGAGGGCAGTACTTC. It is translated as CASSQDVRGQYF.

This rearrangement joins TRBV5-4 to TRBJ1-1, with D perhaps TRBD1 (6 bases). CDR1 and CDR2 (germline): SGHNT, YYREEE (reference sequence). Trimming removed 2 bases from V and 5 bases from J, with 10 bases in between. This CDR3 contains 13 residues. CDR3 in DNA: TGTGCCAGCAGCTTCGGCACAGGGACTGAAGCTTTCTTT. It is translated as CASSFGTGTEAFF.

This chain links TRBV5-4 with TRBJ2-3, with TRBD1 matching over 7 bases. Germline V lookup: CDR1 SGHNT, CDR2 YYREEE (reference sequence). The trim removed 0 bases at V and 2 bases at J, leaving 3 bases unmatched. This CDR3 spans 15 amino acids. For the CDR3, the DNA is TGTGCCAGCAGCTTGGACAGGGGTTTCACAGATACGCAGTATTTT. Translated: CASSLDRGFTDTQYF.

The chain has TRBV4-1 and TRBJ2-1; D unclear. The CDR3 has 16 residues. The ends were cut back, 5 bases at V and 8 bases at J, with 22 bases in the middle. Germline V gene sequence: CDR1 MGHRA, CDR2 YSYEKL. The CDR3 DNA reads TGCGCCAGCAGCTCCTACCCCCGAGACTCAGACCATGAGCAGTTCTTC. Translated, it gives CASSSYPRDSDHEQFF.

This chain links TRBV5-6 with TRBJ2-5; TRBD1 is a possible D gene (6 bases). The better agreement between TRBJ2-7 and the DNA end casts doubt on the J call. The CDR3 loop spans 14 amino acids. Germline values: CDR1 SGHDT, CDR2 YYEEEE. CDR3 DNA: TGTGCCAGCAGCTTCTGGGGGCGAGACTACGAGCAGTACTTC. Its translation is CASSFWGRDYEQYF.

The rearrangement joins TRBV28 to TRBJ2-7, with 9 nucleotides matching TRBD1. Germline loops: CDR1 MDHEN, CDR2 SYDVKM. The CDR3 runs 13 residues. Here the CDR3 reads CAGSGTGSDEQYF. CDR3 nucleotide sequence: TGTGCTGGCTCCGGGACAGGGAGTGACGAGCAGTACTTC.

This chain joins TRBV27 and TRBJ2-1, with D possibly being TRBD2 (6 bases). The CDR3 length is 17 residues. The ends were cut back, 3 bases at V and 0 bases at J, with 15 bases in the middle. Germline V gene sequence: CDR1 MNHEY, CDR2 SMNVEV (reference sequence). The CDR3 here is CASSFLPLAASYNEQFF. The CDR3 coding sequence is TGTGCCAGCAGTTTCCTCCCATTAGCGGCCTCCTACAATGAGCAGTTCTTC.

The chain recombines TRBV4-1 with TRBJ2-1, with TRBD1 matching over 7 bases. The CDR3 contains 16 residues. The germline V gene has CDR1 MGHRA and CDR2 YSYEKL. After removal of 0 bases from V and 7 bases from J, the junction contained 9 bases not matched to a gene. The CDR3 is CASSQDWPGGRNEQFF. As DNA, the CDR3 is TGCGCCAGCAGCCAAGATTGGCCAGGGGGAAGGAATGAGCAGTTCTTC.

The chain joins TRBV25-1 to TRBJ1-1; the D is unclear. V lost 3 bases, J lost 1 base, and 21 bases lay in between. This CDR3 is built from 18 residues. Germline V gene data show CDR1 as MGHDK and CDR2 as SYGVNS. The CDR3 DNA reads TGTGCCAGCAGTGACCTAACCCTTCAACCTCACAGGAACACTGAAGCTTTCTTT. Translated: CASSDLTLQPHRNTEAFF.

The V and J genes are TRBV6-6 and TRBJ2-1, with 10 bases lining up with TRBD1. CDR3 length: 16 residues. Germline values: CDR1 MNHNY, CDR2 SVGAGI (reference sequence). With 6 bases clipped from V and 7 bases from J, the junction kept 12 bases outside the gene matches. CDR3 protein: CASSPQGGQGKNEQFF. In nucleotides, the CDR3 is TGTGCCAGCAGCCCTCAGGGGGGACAGGGGAAGAATGAGCAGTTCTTC.

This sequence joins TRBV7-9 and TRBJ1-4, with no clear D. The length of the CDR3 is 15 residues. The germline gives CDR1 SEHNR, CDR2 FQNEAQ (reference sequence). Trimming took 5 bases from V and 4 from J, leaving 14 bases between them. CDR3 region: CASSRETYRNEKLFF. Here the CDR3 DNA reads TGTGCCAGCAGCCGCGAGACATACCGTAATGAAAAACTGTTTTTT.

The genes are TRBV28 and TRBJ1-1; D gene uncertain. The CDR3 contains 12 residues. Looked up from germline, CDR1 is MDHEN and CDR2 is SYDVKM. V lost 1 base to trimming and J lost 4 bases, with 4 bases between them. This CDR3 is CASSLFVTEAFF. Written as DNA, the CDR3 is TGTGCCAGCAGTTTATTCGTCACTGAAGCTTTCTTT. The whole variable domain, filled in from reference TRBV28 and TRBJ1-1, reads DVKVTQSSRYLVKRTGEKVFLECVQDMDHENMFWYRQDPGLGLRLIYFSYDVKMKEKGDIPEGYSVSREKKERFSLILESASTNQTSMYLCASSLFVTEAFFGQGTRLTVV.

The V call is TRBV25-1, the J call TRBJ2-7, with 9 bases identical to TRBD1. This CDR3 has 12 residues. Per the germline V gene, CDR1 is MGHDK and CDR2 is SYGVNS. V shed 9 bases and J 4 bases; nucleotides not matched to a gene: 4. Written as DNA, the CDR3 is TGTGCCAGTAAACAGGGGGCATACGAGCAGTACTTC. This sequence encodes CASKQGAYEQYF.

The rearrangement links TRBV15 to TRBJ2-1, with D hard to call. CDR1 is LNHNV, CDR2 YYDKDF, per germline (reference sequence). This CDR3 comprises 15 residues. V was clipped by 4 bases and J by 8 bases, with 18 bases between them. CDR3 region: CATSTPVEIPDEQFF. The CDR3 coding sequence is TGTGCCACCAGCACCCCGGTGGAGATTCCGGATGAGCAGTTCTTC.

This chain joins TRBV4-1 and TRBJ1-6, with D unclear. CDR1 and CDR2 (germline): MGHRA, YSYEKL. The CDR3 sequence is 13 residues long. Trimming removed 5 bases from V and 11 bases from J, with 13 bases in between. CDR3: CASSDTGIAPLHF. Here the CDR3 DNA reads TGCGCCAGCAGCGATACCGGGATCGCACCCCTCCACTTT.

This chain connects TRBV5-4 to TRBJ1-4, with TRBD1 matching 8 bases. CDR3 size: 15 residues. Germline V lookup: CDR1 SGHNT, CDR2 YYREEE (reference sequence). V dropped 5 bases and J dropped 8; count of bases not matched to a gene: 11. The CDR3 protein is CASRSGDRSGEKLFF. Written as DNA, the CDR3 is TGTGCCAGCAGGTCTGGGGACAGGTCTGGCGAAAAACTGTTTTTT.

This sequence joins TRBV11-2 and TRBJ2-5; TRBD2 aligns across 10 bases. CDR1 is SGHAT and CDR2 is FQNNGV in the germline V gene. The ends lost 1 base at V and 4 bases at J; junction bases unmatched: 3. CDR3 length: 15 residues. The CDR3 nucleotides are TGTGCCAGCAGCTTAGGGGCTAGCGGGAGAGAGACCCAGTACTTC. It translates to CASSLGASGRETQYF. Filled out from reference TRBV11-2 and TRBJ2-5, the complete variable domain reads EAGVAQSPRYKIIEKRQSVAFWCNPISGHATLYWYQQILGQGPKLLIQFQNNGVVDDSQLPKDRFSAERLKGVDSTLKIQPAKLEDSAVYLCASSLGASGRETQYFGPGTRLLVL.

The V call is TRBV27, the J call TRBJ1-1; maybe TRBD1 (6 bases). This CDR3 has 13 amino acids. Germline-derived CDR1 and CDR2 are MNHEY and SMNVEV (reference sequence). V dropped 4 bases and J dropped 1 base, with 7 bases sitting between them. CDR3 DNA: TGTGCCAGCAGTTCACAGGGGAACACTGAAGCTTTCTTT. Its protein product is CASSSQGNTEAFF.

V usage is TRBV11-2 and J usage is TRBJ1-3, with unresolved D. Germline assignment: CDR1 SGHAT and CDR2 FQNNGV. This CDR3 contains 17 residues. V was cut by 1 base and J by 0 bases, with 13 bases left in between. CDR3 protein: CASSLAVQLFSGNTIYF. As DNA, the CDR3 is TGTGCCAGCAGCTTAGCAGTTCAGTTGTTCTCTGGAAACACCATATATTTT.

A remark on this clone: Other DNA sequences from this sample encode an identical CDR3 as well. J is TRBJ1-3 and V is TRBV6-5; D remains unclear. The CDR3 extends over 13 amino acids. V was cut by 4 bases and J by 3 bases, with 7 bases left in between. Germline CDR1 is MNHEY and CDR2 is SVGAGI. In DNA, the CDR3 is TGTGCCAGCAGTTCTCCGAGTGGAAACACCATATATTTT. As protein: CASSSPSGNTIYF.

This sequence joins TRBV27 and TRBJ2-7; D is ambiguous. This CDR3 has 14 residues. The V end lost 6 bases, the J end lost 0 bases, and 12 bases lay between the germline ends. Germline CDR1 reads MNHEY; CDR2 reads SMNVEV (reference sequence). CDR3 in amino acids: CASSLTRNSYEQYF. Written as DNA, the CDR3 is TGTGCCAGCAGCCTGACACGGAACTCCTACGAGCAGTACTTC.

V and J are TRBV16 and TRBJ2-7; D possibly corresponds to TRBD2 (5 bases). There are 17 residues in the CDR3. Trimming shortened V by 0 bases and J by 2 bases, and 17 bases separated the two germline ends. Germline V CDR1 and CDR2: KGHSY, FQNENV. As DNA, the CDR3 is TGTGCCAGCAGCCAATCAGTCGGACCGACTACCACCTACGAGCAGTACTTC. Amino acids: CASSQSVGPTTTYEQYF.

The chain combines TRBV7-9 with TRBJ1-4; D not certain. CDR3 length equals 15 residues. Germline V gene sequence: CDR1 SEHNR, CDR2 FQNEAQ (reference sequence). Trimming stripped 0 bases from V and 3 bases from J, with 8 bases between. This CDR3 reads CASSLALSSNEKLFF. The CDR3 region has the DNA TGTGCCAGCAGCTTAGCGCTAAGTTCTAATGAAAAACTGTTTTTT.

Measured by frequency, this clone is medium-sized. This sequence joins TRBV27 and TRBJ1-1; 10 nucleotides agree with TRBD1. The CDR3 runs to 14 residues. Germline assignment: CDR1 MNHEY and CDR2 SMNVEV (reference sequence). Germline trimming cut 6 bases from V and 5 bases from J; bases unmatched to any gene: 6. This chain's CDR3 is CASSPGTGVTEAFF. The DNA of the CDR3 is TGTGCCAGCAGCCCGGGGACAGGGGTAACTGAAGCTTTCTTT.

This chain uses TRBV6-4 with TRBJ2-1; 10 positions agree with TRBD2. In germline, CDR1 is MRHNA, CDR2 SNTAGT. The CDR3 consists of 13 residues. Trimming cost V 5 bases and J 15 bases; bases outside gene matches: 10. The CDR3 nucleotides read TGTGCCAGCAGTCCCTCCCAGCGGGGGGGCCTGTTCTTC. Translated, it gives CASSPSQRGGLFF.

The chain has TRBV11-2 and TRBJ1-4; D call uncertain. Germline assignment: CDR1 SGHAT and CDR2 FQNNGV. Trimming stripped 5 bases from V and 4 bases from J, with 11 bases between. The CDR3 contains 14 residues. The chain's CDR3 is CASSPSGINEKLFF. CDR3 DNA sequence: TGTGCCAGCAGCCCGAGCGGCATTAATGAAAAACTGTTTTTT.